The clone carrying this T cell receptor (beta chain) was picked up many times. This sample is drawn from a study of blood T cell repertoires in COVID-19. The wider study: Specimens from acute and convalescent COVID-19 originated in the United States, Italy and Spain.

The CDR3 length is 13 residues. The germline V gene encodes CDR1 SGDLS and CDR2 YYNGEE. Between the trimmed V and J ends, which lost 0 bases and 3 bases, there was a span of 6 bases. As processed by the authors: Reference gene primer amplification yielded estimated nucleated cell counts. Some clones are missing from TCRdb's copy, which holds only in-frame ones; the method was immunoSEQ multiplex PCR. For V, J and clone size, that table is used; D and trimming come from the DNA. The sample carries 100,000 to 130,000 clones, about 80% recorded once. Input material: peripheral blood. V gene TRBV9 combines with J gene TRBJ2-5; D is possibly TRBD1 (6 bases). The receptor's source is a man between 65 and 79 years old with acute or convalescent COVID-19. Written as DNA, the CDR3 is TGTGCCAGCAGCGTAGCAGGGGAAGAGACCCAGTACTTC. This encodes CASSVAGEETQYF.